The sequence of this T cell receptor beta chain was determined in a study of human T cells and chemical hapten exposure. Looking at the study overall: Skin on the upper inner arm, about 2 cm by about 2 cm in size, was sensitized with 2% DPC. The study, taken as a whole, reports: As patch test score rose, PT1 expanded TCR counts tended to rise as well. Versus controls, significantly more large CDR3 similarity clusters arose from expanded TCRs.

The germline V gene has CDR1 ENHRY and CDR2 SYGVKD. The CDR3 consists of 14 residues. Trimming left V 7 bases short and J 1 base short, with 10 bases between. TCRdb processed the RACE reads anew with MiXCR; each CDR3 protein has one entry. The sample includes over 85,000 distinct CDR3 sequences, roughly 12% of them seen just once. The time point: patch test 1, 2 weeks after DPC sensitization. Described treatment: therapeutic diphenylcyclopropenone sensitization with weekly scalp DPC. This clonotype was found a few times. Antigen unknown. The chain has TRBV10-3 and TRBJ2-2; D not resolved. The sequence derives from a woman between 40 and 55 years old with alopecia areata. Some clones in this sample may be carry-over from other donors' samples. Here the sequenced sample was whole blood, taken in connection with sensitization to the hapten diphenylcyclopropenone (DPC). CDR3 loop: CAITGNLNTGELFF. DNA of the CDR3: TGTGCCATCACCGGCAACTTGAACACCGGGGAGCTGTTTTTT.